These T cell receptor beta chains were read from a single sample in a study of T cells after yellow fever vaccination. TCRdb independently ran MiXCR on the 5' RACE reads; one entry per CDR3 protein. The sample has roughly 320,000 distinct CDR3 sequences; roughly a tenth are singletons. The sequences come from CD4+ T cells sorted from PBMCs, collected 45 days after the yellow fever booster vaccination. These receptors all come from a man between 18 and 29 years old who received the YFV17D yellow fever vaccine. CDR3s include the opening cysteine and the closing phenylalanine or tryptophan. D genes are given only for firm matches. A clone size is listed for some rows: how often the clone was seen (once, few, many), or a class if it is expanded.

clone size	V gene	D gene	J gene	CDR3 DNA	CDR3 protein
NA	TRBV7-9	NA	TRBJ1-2	TGTGCCGGCGTTCGTCAAGAGGCTAACTATGGCTACACCTTC	CAGVRQEANYGYTF
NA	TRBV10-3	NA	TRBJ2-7	TGTGCCATCAGCGGACAGATCTTCGCCTACGAGCAGTACTTC	CAISGQIFAYEQYF
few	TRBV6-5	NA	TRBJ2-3	TGTGCCAGCAGTTACACAGAGAACACAGATACGCAGTATTTT	CASSYTENTDTQYF
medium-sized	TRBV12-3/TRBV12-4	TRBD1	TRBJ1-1	TGTGCCAGCAGTTTTCTTAGGGGCGGGACAGGGGATCTCGTGAACACTGAAGCTTTCTTT	CASSFLRGGTGDLVNTEAFF
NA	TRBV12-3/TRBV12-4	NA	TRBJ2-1	TGTGCCAGCAGTTTAGAGCTTGGGGGAAGTCTGGATGAGCAGTTCTTC	CASSLELGGSLDEQFF
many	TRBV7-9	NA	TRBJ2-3	TGTGCCAGCAGCTCTCATAGTGGAACAGATACGCAGTATTTT	CASSSHSGTDTQYF
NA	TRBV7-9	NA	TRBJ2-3	TGTGCCAGCAAATCGGGGGCGGGGACAGATACGCAGTATTTT	CASKSGAGTDTQYF
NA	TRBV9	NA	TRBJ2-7	TGTGCCAGCAGCGTGTCCAGGGCCGACGACGAGCAGTACTTC	CASSVSRADDEQYF
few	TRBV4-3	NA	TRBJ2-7	TGCGCCAGCAGCCAAGCTGGCGTGGGGGAGCAGTACTTC	CASSQAGVGEQYF
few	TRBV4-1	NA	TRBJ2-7	TGCGCCAGCAGCCAAGGACGAGCCCGAGGGGCCCCCTACGAGCAGTACTTC	CASSQGRARGAPYEQYF
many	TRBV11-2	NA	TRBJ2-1	TGTGCCAGCAGCTCCATCAGGGGCTCCTACAATGAGCAGTTCTTC	CASSSIRGSYNEQFF
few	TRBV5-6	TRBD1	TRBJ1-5	TGTGCCAGCAGCTTTGGACAGGGCTTTAATCAGCCCCAGCATTTT	CASSFGQGFNQPQHF
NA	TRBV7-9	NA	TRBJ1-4	TGTGCCAGCAGCCCTTTGAGAGAAGGGGTAAAAGAAAAACTGTTTTTT	CASSPLREGVKEKLFF
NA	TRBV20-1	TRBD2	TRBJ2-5	TGCAGTGCTGGACCTCTAGCGGGGGGGCCTCAGACCCAGTACTTC	CSAGPLAGGPQTQYF
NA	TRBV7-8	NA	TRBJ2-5	TGTGCCAGCAGCCCAGGGGGGGCGGGACTCCAAGAGACCCAGTACTTC	CASSPGGAGLQETQYF
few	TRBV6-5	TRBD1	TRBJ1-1	TGTGCCAGCTCGGACAGGGGTAATGGTTACACTGAAGCTTTCTTT	CASSDRGNGYTEAFF
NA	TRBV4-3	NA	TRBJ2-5	TGCGCCAGCAGCCAAGATAGCGTTCAGGAGACCCAGTACTTC	CASSQDSVQETQYF
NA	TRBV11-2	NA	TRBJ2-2	TGTGCCAGCAGCCCCTCCAGGGGCACCGGGGAGCTGTTTTTT	CASSPSRGTGELFF
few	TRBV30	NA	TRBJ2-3	TGTGCCGGATCCGAAGATACGCAGTATTTT	CAGSEDTQYF
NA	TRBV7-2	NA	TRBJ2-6	TGTGCCAGCAGCTCTGGCCAGGGGTATGCTGGGGCCAACGTCCTGACTTTC	CASSSGQGYAGANVLTF
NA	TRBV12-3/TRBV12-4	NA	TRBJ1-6	TGTGCCAGCATGGTGGCAATGGGGTCACCCCTCCACTTT	CASMVAMGSPLHF
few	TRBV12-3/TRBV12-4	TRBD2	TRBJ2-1	TGTGCCAGCAAAATAGCGGGGGGGTTCAATGAGCAGTTCTTC	CASKIAGGFNEQFF
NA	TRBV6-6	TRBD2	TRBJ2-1	TGTGCCAGCAGTTACACAGCGGGGGGCTACAATGAGCAGTTCTTC	CASSYTAGGYNEQFF
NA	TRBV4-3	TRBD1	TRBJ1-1	TGCGCCAGCAGACGAACGGGACAGCTGTCTATGAACACTGAAGCTTTCTTT	CASRRTGQLSMNTEAFF
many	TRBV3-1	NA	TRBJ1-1	TGTGCCAGCAGCTATCGGGGCACTGAAGCTTTCTTT	CASSYRGTEAFF
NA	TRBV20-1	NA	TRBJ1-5	TGCAGTGCTCAAAGGGGGCAGCCCCAGCATTTT	CSAQRGQPQHF
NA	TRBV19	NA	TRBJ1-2	TGTGCCAGTAGTTACAGAGTCCAGTATGGCTACACCTTC	CASSYRVQYGYTF
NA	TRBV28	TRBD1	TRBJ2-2	TGTGCCAGCAGCCTCCATAACAGGGGGCGCAGCCCGTTCCTCACCGGGGAGCTGTTTTTT	CASSLHNRGRSPFLTGELFF
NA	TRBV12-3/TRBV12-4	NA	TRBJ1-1	TGTGCCAGCAGTTGGGGCCCCACTGAAGCTTTCTTT	CASSWGPTEAFF
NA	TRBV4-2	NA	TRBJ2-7	TGTGCCAGCAGCCCCCCAGCAGGGCGGGTGGACGAGCAGTACTTC	CASSPPAGRVDEQYF
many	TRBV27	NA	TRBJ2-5	TGTGCCAGCAGTTTATCGTCTGCCGCATGGGCCCAGTACTTC	CASSLSSAAWAQYF
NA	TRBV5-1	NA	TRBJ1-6	TGCGCCAGCAGCTTGCGGGCATTGGGGGGAGGTATGAATTCACCCCTCCACTTT	CASSLRALGGGMNSPLHF
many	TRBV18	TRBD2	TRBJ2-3	TGTGCCAGCTCCCCTTTGGCGGGGGAGACAGATACGCAGTATTTT	CASSPLAGETDTQYF
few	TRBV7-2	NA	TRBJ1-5	TGTGCCAGCAGCTTAGACCACGGGGGTCAGCCCCAGCATTTT	CASSLDHGGQPQHF
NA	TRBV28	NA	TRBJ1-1	TGTGCCAGCAGCTCGCTCAGGGTTGAAGCTTTCTTT	CASSSLRVEAFF
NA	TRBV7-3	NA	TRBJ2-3	TGTGCCAGCAGCCCGGACCTTACCTCCGCCGCGGATACGCAGTATTTT	CASSPDLTSAADTQYF
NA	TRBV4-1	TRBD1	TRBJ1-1	TGCGCCAGCAGCCACCTAGGGGGCCCCAAGAACACTGAAGCTTTCTTT	CASSHLGGPKNTEAFF
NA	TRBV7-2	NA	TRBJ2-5	TGTGCCAGCAGCTTAGGGATGGGCCGGGAGACCCAGTACTTC	CASSLGMGRETQYF
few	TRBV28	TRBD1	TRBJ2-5	TGTGCCAGCAGGAAAGGGACAGGGGGCGCTGAGACCCAGTACTTC	CASRKGTGGAETQYF
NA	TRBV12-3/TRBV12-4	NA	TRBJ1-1	TGTGCCAGCACCCTAGTGGAAGGCACTGAAGCTTTCTTT	CASTLVEGTEAFF
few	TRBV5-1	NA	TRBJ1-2	TGCGCCAGCTCGCCATCCTTTCCCAGGGATGCTAACTATGGCTACACCTTC	CASSPSFPRDANYGYTF
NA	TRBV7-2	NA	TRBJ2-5	TGTGCCAGCAGCTTGAGCGTCCAAGAGACCCAGTACTTC	CASSLSVQETQYF
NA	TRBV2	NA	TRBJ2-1	TGTGCCAGGCGGGGAGGCTACAATGAGCAGTTCTTC	CARRGGYNEQFF
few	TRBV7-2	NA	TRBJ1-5	TGTGCCAGCAGCTTGGGTCCGACGCGAGTCAATCAGCCCCAGCATTTT	CASSLGPTRVNQPQHF
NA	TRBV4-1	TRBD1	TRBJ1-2	TGCGCCAGCAGACACACCCGGGACAGTAACTATGGCTACACCTTC	CASRHTRDSNYGYTF
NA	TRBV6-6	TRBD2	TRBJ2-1	TGTGCCAGCACCGGGGGGGGAAAGCAGTTCTTC	CASTGGGKQFF
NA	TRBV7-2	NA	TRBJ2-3	TGTGCCAGCAGCTTACGTCGTATCACAGATACGCAGTATTTT	CASSLRRITDTQYF
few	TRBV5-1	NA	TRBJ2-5	TGCGCCAGCAGCCCCTGGGCTAGCGAGGAGACCCAGTACTTC	CASSPWASEETQYF
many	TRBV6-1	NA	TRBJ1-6	TGTGCCAGCAGTGCCGGGGGAGGAGGTTCACCCCTCCACTTT	CASSAGGGGSPLHF
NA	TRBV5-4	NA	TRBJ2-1	TGTGCCAGCAGCTTGGTCACCGGGGGCAAGATAAATGAGCAGTTCTTC	CASSLVTGGKINEQFF
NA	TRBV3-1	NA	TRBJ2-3	TGTGCCAGCAGCCATACGGGGGGCGGTTCAGATACGCAGTATTTT	CASSHTGGGSDTQYF
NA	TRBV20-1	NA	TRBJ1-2	TGCAGTGCTAGAGTAGGCTCCAGTGGCGAGGGCTACACCTTC	CSARVGSSGEGYTF
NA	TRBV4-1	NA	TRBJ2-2	TGCGCCAGCAGCTGGACAGACCAGAACACCGGGGAGCTGTTTTTT	CASSWTDQNTGELFF
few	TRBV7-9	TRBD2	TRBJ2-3	TGTGCCAGCAGCATCGGGGGGGGCACAGATACGCAGTATTTT	CASSIGGGTDTQYF
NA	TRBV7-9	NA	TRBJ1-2	TGTGCCAGCAGCTCATCTCTATGGGACGTCGACGGCTACACCTTC	CASSSSLWDVDGYTF
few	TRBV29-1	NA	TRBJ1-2	TGCAGCGTTGAAGGAGGGACGGCGGATGGCTACACCTTC	CSVEGGTADGYTF